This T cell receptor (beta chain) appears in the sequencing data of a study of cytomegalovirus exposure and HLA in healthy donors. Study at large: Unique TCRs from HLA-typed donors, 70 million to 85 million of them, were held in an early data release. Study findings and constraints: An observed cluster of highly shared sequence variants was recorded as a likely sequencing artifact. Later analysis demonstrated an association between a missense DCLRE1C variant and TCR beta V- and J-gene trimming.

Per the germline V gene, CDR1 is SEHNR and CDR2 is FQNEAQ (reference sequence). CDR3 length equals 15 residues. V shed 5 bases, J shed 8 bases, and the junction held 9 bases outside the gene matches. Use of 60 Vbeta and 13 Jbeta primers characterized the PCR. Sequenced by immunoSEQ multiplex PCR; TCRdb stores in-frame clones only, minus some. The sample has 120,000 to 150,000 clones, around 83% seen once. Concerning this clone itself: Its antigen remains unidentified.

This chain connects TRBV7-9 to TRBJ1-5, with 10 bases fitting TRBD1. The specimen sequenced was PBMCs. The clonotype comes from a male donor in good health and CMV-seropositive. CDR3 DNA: TGTGCCAGCAGCACCCCTGGACAGGGGGTTAAGCCCCAGCATTTT. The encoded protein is CASSTPGQGVKPQHF.